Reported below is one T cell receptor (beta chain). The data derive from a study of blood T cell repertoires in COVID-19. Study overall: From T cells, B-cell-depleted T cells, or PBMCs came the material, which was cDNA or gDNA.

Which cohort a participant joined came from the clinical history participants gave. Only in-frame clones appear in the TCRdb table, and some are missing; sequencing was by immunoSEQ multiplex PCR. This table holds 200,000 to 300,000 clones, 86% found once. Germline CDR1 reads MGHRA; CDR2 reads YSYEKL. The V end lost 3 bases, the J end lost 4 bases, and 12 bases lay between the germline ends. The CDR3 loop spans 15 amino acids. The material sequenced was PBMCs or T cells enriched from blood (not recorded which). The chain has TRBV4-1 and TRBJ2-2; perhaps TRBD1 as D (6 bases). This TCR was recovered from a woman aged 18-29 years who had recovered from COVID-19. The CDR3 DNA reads TGCGCCAGCAGCCAGGGGGCGCGTTTCACCGGGGAGCTGTTTTTT. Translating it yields CASSQGARFTGELFF.